The T cell receptor beta chain described here comes from a study of T-cell memory formation after mild COVID-19 (dated by TCRdb to the early 2020s). About the investigation overall: TCR sequence clusters from the two donors were largely donor specific. In two donors, T-cell clones that expanded and contracted after mild COVID-19 were followed by sequencing TCRalpha and TCRbeta repertoires longitudinally. Two young, previously healthy adult volunteers made up the cohort, one male and one female.

This clonotype has just a few counts. Its binding antigen is unknown. No quality values exist for individual bases; no much larger clone is one base distant. This sample was sequenced with an Illumina NovaSeq 6000. cDNA libraries for TCRalpha and TCRbeta were prepared by 5'RACE using constant-segment primers, with sample barcodes and unique molecular identifiers added. RNA was extracted from every sample with Trizol reagent. Amplification of the libraries took two PCR steps, and the second step added a second sample barcode plus Illumina TruSeq adapters. Sequencing of the libraries was done on an Illumina NovaSeq, producing 2 x 150 bp paired-end reads. The original methods were these. Reads were demultiplexed and collapsed into UMI-guided consensus sequences with migec v1.2.7. Using mixcr v2.1.11, UMI consensuses were aligned to TRA and TRB V and J templates and then assembled into clonotypes. A clonotype was counted as expanded or contracted only if both edgeR and NoisET called the change significant, with noise models trained on biological replicates. For edgeR calls, the cutoffs were a false discovery rate-adjusted p below 0.01 and a log2 fold-change threshold of 1. PCA with hierarchical clustering of max-normalized trajectories of the 1000 most abundant clonotypes was used as exploratory dynamics analysis. Separately sequenced CD4+ and CD8+ repertoires were used to assign the CD4 or CD8 phenotype of responding clones. TCRdb trimmed the raw reads at Q25, called clones with MiXCR and kept productive beta chains. Entries that share a CDR3 protein sequence are merged under the most common genes and DNA. The V and J calls follow TCRdb's processing rather than the paper's. Present in this sample are around 510,000 distinct CDR3 sequences, less than 25% of which were seen just once. Together, the top ten hold around 8.4% of the sample.

The study at large found these results: The study covered only a couple of mild cases, and larger cohorts including severe cases with pre-infection samples were considered necessary. Contracting CD4+ clones turned up mainly in the CM and EM memory subsets, whereas EMRA was where CD8+ clones were enriched. SARS-CoV-2 specificity was not confirmed for the second-wave clones peaking on day 37. The detection of some responding clones in pre-infection memory suggests that pre-existing cross-reactive memory T cells joined the SARS-CoV-2 response. Clones contracting from day 15 to 85 had balanced CD4/CD8 phenotypes, while a second wave expanding from day 15 to 37 was biased towards CD4+.

PBMCs were isolated by Ficoll-Paque density gradient centrifugation. The trim is 2 bases for V and 0 bases for J, with a gap of 9 bases between the germline ends. From the cysteine up to the phenylalanine, the CDR3 has a length of 15 residues. The sequence is cut down to CDR3 DNA, 45 bases in frame from base 1. The sequence came from an adult woman who had mild COVID-19 (a few samples of this study predate the infection). The sample titles of this study are shuffled in the database, so cell type and time point are left out; the donor was told from shared clones. Source material: PBMCs or a T cell subset sorted from them (not recorded which). The sequence links TRBV12-3 or TRBV12-4 to TRBJ2-3; the D gene is unclear. The CDR3 amino acid sequence is: CASSLMGVSTDTQYF. The DNA reads as follows: TGTGCCAGCAGTTTAATGGGTGTAAGCACAGATACGCAGTATTTT.